The present T cell receptor (beta chain) was sequenced within a study of identical twins. This CDR3 spans 14 amino acids. CDR1 is SQVTM and CDR2 is ANQGSEA in the germline V gene. The V gene end was trimmed by 1 base and the J gene end by 8 bases; junction bases not matched to a gene: 5. TCRdb analysed the 5' RACE reads with MiXCR anew, one entry per CDR3 protein. This sample has under 800,000 distinct CDR3 sequences, with 21% found just once. These same records also appear under a second study, on T cells expressing NK-cell markers.

The source of this sequence is a woman aged 18-29 years in good health. The chain links TRBV29-1 to TRBJ1-4; TRBD1 matches at 9 bases. The sequenced material came from PBMCs. The CDR3 DNA sequence: TGCAGCGTTGAAGGGGACAGGGAAGGGGAAAAACTGTTTTTT. Translating gives CSVEGDREGEKLFF.